Presented here are 20 T cell receptor beta chains from one specimen sequenced in a study of beta chain features in type 1 diabetes. Sequencing targeted expressed TCRB transcripts, as all isolated RNA had been reverse transcribed. The data were produced by immunoSEQ multiplex PCR, yet TCRdb's version contains in-frame clones alone and is incomplete. The sample shows 15,000 to 20,000 clones, 50% of them seen only once. The sequencing input was stem cell memory CD4+ T cells from blood. These receptors originate from a man aged 18 to 30 in good health.

V and J are TRBV18 and TRBJ2-1; 8 bases line up with TRBD2. The CDR3 consists of 16 residues. Per the germline V gene, CDR1 is KGHSH and CDR2 is LQKENI. V was clipped by 6 bases and J by 2 bases; unmatched bases: 9. The CDR3, as DNA: TGTGCCAGCTCCCCCGGGGGGGGAGGGGCCTACAATGAGCAGTTCTTC. This gives the protein CASSPGGGGAYNEQFF.

Concerning this clone itself: No conserved phenylalanine or tryptophan ends this CDR3, so it is likely a read error. The rearrangement joins TRBV18 to TRBJ2-7, with D possibly matching TRBD2 (6 bases). Germline CDR1 KGHSH, CDR2 LQKENI. This CDR3 comprises 12 residues. Here the CDR3 reads CASSPADYGQYL. CDR3 bases: TGTGCCAGCTCACCCGCGGACTACGGGCAGTACCTC.

CDR3 residues: CASKVAGGNEQFF. The CDR3 coding sequence is TGTGCCAGCAAAGTAGCGGGAGGGAATGAGCAGTTCTTC. The rearrangement uses TRBV7-3 and TRBJ2-1; 11 bases are a match to TRBD2. Germline V gives CDR1 SGHTA, CDR2 FQGTGA. V was clipped by 7 bases and J by 7 bases; unmatched bases: 3. The CDR3 is made up of 13 amino acids.

The V gene is TRBV6-5, the J gene TRBJ2-7; 9 nucleotides match TRBD1. The CDR3 has 13 amino acids. Germline CDR1 MNHEY, CDR2 SVGAGI. J lost 6 bases, V lost 5 bases, and 5 bases had no gene match. The CDR3 nucleotides read TGTGCCAGCAGTATAACAGGGGGCTCCGAGCAGTACTTC. It codes for CASSITGGSEQYF.

J is TRBJ1-1 and V is TRBV21-1; TRBD1, the D gene given by the table, was not confirmed from the DNA. TRBV21-1 is marked as a pseudogene. The CDR3 has 15 residues. The CDR3 spells CASSMTGLRNTEAFF. CDR3 nucleotides: TGTGCCAGCAGCATGACAGGGTTAAGGAACACTGAAGCTTTCTTT.

This chain uses TRBV11-3 with TRBJ2-1, with 8 bases aligning to TRBD2. Looked up from germline, CDR1 is SGHNT and CDR2 is YENEEA. J lost 4 bases, V lost 1 base, and 9 bases had no gene match. The CDR3 consists of 17 residues. DNA for the CDR3: TGTGCCAGCAGCTTAGGTTCTGGGACTAGGGCGTACAATGAGCAGTTCTTC. Amino acid sequence: CASSLGSGTRAYNEQFF.

V and J are TRBV7-2 and TRBJ1-1; 10 nucleotides align to TRBD1. Germline V CDR1 and CDR2: SGHTA, FQGNSA. V lost 4 bases, J lost 5 bases, and 4 bases stayed unmatched. The CDR3 length is 14 residues. CDR3 region: CASSYDRGRTEAFF. DNA for the CDR3: TGTGCCAGCAGCTACGACAGGGGGCGAACTGAAGCTTTCTTT.

This clone has only a few counts. The genes are TRBV6-5 and TRBJ1-1; 7 bases are shared with TRBD1. The CDR3 is made up of 14 amino acids. Germline CDR1 reads MNHEY; CDR2 reads SVGAGI. The ends lost 6 bases at V and 4 bases at J; junction bases unmatched: 8. CDR3 in amino acids: CASRETGSGTEAFF. CDR3 bases: TGTGCCAGCAGGGAGACAGGGAGTGGCACTGAAGCTTTCTTT.

The chain recombines TRBV10-3 with TRBJ1-5; perhaps TRBD1 as D (6 bases). The CDR3 extends over 15 amino acids. Germline CDR1 is ENHRY and CDR2 is SYGVKD. V lost 3 bases and J 4 bases, leaving 13 bases between the germline ends. The DNA for the CDR3 is TGTGCCATCAGTGATGGAGGGGGAGGGAATCAGCCCCAGCATTTT. Translation: CAISDGGGGNQPQHF.

The gene calls are TRBV5-1 and TRBJ2-3; D is ambiguous. V lost 4 bases and J lost 1, with 19 bases in between. The CDR3 sequence is 17 residues long. Germline V gene data show CDR1 as SGHRS and CDR2 as YFSETQ. In DNA, the CDR3 is TGCGCCAGCAGCCCCGGTTTCACATTAGGAGGCACAGATACGCAGTATTTT. Translated, it gives CASSPGFTLGGTDTQYF.

The rearrangement uses TRBV5-1 and TRBJ2-1; 12 bases line up with TRBD2. The CDR3 runs to 16 residues. V lost 4 bases, J lost 2 bases, and 4 bases stayed unmatched. Germline CDR1 is SGHRS and CDR2 is YFSETQ. DNA for the CDR3: TGCGCCAGCAGCCCTGGGACTAGCGGGCCCTACAATGAGCAGTTCTTC. It yields the protein CASSPGTSGPYNEQFF.

The chain employs TRBV7-3 and TRBJ2-5; D possibly corresponds to TRBD1 (6 bases). The germline V and J ends were trimmed by 3 bases and 2 bases, with 10 bases remaining between them. Germline CDR1 is SGHTA and CDR2 is FQGTGA. The CDR3 loop spans 14 amino acids. The CDR3: CASSLGRGQETQYF. CDR3 DNA sequence: TGTGCCAGCAGCTTGGGTAGGGGGCAAGAGACCCAGTACTTC.

The chain uses TRBV28 and TRBJ2-2; D uncertain. Deletions cut 10 bases from V and 0 bases from J, with 9 bases between. Germline-derived CDR1 and CDR2 are MDHEN and SYDVKM. CDR3 size: 13 residues. The CDR3 protein is CATLFANTGELFF. CDR3 nucleotides: TGTGCCACCCTTTTTGCGAACACCGGGGAGCTGTTTTTT.

This rearrangement joins TRBV6-6 to TRBJ1-5, with 9 positions matching TRBD1. The germline V gene encodes CDR1 MNHNY and CDR2 SVGAGI (reference sequence). V shed 8 bases, J shed 6 bases, and the junction held 11 bases outside the gene matches. CDR3 length equals 15 residues. This chain's CDR3 is CASDAGTGRGQPQHF. CDR3 nucleotides: TGTGCCAGCGACGCAGGGACAGGGAGAGGTCAGCCCCAGCATTTT.

The chain recombines TRBV29-1 with TRBJ1-4; a possible D gene is TRBD1 (5 bases). Germline loops: CDR1 SQVTM, CDR2 ANQGSEA. The CDR3 spans 14 residues. The V and J ends lost 7 bases and 7 bases respectively, with 19 bases between them. CDR3 amino acids: CSAARGGMGEKLFF. CDR3 sequence (DNA): TGCAGCGCCGCCCGTGGGGGGATGGGTGAAAAACTGTTTTTT. Supplemented by reference TRBV29-1 and TRBJ1-4, the full variable domain reads SAVISQKPSRDICQRGTSLTIQCQVDSQVTMMFWYRQQPGQSLTLIATANQGSEATYESGFVIDKFPISRPNLTFSTLTVSNMSPEDSSIYLCSAARGGMGEKLFFGSGTQLSVL.

This clone has a handful of counts. This rearrangement joins TRBV7-8 to TRBJ1-4; D is unclear. Trimming shortened V by 3 bases and J by 8 bases, and 10 bases separated the two germline ends. Germline V gene lookup returns CDR1 SGHVS and CDR2 FQNEAQ. The length of the CDR3 is 13 residues. The CDR3 here is CASSLVWEEKLFF. Here the CDR3 DNA reads TGTGCCAGCAGCTTGGTTTGGGAGGAAAAACTGTTTTTT.

The chain links TRBV19 to TRBJ2-1, with a tentative D call TRBD2 (5 bases). The CDR3 extends over 14 amino acids. CDR1 and CDR2 from the germline V gene are LNHDA and SQIVND (reference sequence). V gave up 4 bases and J gave up 10 bases, with 17 bases separating them. This chain's CDR3 is CASSTLTRTREQFF. As DNA, the CDR3 is TGTGCCAGTAGTACGCTTACTAGGACGCGCGAGCAGTTCTTC.

In this sample, this clone turned up a few times. The chain has TRBV30 and TRBJ2-5; 8 bases agree with TRBD1. The CDR3 is 13 amino acids. Germline V lookup: CDR1 GTSNPN, CDR2 SVGIG (reference sequence). With 4 bases clipped from V and 2 bases from J, the junction kept 3 bases outside the gene matches. The CDR3 DNA reads TGTGCCTGGACCCGGACAGGGCAAGAGACCCAGTACTTC. Its translation: CAWTRTGQETQYF. The full variable domain, with the rest looked up from reference TRBV30 and TRBJ2-5, is SQTIHQWPATLVQPVGSPLSLECTVEGTSNPNLYWYRQAAGRGLQLLFYSVGIGQISSEVPQNLSASRPQDRQFILSSKKLLLSDSGFYLCAWTRTGQETQYFGPGTRLLVL.

The chain links TRBV2 to TRBJ2-3, with D maybe TRBD1 (6 bases). V lost 7 bases and J 5 bases, leaving 13 bases between the germline ends. Germline V CDR1 and CDR2: SNHLY, FYNNEI. This CDR3 contains 13 residues. DNA of the CDR3: TGTGCCAGCACCTGGGGGCGTGAAGATACGCAGTATTTT. Its protein product is CASTWGREDTQYF.

V gene TRBV11-2 combines with J gene TRBJ2-7, with 8 bases aligning to TRBD1. The V gene end was trimmed by 6 bases and the J gene end by 0 bases; junction bases not matched to a gene: 10. Germline CDR1 and CDR2: SGHAT and FQNNGV. CDR3 length equals 16 residues. CDR3 sequence (DNA): TGTGCCAGCAGACCGGGACAGGCTTGGGGCTCCTACGAGCAGTACTTC. Protein sequence: CASRPGQAWGSYEQYF.